This T cell receptor beta chain was identified during a study of blood T cell repertoires in COVID-19. Here immunoSEQ multiplex PCR was the method, and the copy in TCRdb shows in-frame clones only, minus some. The data show approximately 270,000 clones, with almost 90% seen just once and more than 1.2% held by the top ten. Germline V CDR1 and CDR2: KGHSH, LQKENI. Trimming cost V 6 bases and J 2 bases; bases outside gene matches: 3. CDR3 length equals 13 residues. Sequenced material: peripheral blood. The sequence derives from an elderly man with acute or convalescent COVID-19. The chain combines TRBV18 with TRBJ2-5; TRBD1 matches 7 bases. CDR3 in DNA: TGTGCCAGCTCTCGGACAGGTCAAGAGACCCAGTACTTC. Amino acids: CASSRTGQETQYF.